The 13 T cell receptor beta chains below all came from one sample that was sequenced in a study of blood T cell repertoires in COVID-19. Sequencing used immunoSEQ multiplex PCR; TCRdb keeps in-frame clones, though not all of them. Of fewer than 200,000 clones in the sample, about 87% were seen once. The sequenced sample consisted of peripheral blood. The source is a man in his 60s with acute or convalescent COVID-19.

This clone was counted once. The V call is TRBV9, the J call TRBJ2-3; 11 bases are a match to TRBD1. The germline V gene has CDR1 SGDLS and CDR2 YYNGEE. V dropped 0 bases and J dropped 5; count of bases not matched to a gene: 5. The CDR3 is 16 amino acids. The CDR3: CASSVDRTGGKDTQYF. The CDR3 region has the DNA TGTGCCAGCAGCGTAGATCGGACAGGGGGCAAAGATACGCAGTATTTT.

The chain employs TRBV11-3 and TRBJ2-7, with 9 bases lining up with TRBD1. Germline V gene lookup returns CDR1 SGHNT and CDR2 YENEEA. The V gene end was trimmed by 2 bases and the J gene end by 5 bases; junction bases not matched to a gene: 16. The CDR3 contains 18 residues. The chain's CDR3 is CASSLLGAGQGFKHEQYF. For the CDR3, the DNA is TGTGCCAGCAGCTTACTGGGAGCGGGACAGGGTTTTAAACACGAGCAGTACTTC.

CDR3 amino acids: CASSRREYNSPLHF. For the CDR3, the DNA is TGTGCCAGCAGTCGGAGGGAATATAATTCACCCCTCCACTTT. The chain couples TRBV6-5 to TRBJ1-6, with D unresolved. CDR3 size: 14 residues. CDR1 MNHEY and CDR2 SVGAGI come from the germline V gene. Trimming shortened V by 5 bases and J by 4 bases, and 9 bases separated the two germline ends.

The V call is TRBV5-4, the J call TRBJ1-2; D is ambiguous. CDR1 and CDR2 from the germline V gene are SGHNT and YYREEE (reference sequence). This CDR3 is 13 amino acids long. Trimming removed 5 bases at V and 8 bases at J, with 16 bases between. The CDR3 region is CASRTASLEGYTF. The CDR3, as DNA: TGTGCCAGCAGAACAGCTTCCTTAGAGGGCTACACCTTC.

The gene calls are TRBV2 and TRBJ1-1; D call uncertain. The CDR3 consists of 16 residues. V shed 0 bases and J shed 0 bases, with 11 bases lying between them. Germline V CDR1 and CDR2: SNHLY, FYNNEI. The DNA for the CDR3 is TGTGCCAGCAGTGAAGCTAGAGGGATACTGAACACTGAAGCTTTCTTT. It encodes CASSEARGILNTEAFF.

The chain recombines TRBV24-1 with TRBJ1-1; D ambiguous. Germline-derived CDR1 and CDR2 are KGHDR and SFDVKD. CDR3 size: 15 residues. Trimming removed 5 bases at V and 0 bases at J, with 12 bases between. The CDR3 is CATSATGEMNTEAFF. In DNA, the CDR3 is TGTGCCACCAGTGCGACTGGGGAGATGAACACTGAAGCTTTCTTT.

The gene calls are TRBV2 and TRBJ1-4, with 11 bases lining up with TRBD1. The CDR3 is made up of 12 amino acids. The germline CDR1 and CDR2 sequences are SNHLY and FYNNEI. The ends lost 10 bases at V and 10 bases at J; junction bases unmatched: 5. The CDR3 region is CATRGQGAKLFF. The DNA of the CDR3 is TGTGCCACCCGTGGACAGGGGGCAAAACTGTTTTTT.

The V gene is TRBV9, the J gene TRBJ1-2, with 8 bases fitting TRBD1. The trim removed 0 bases at V and 1 base at J, leaving 2 bases unmatched. The CDR3 sequence is 15 residues long. In germline, CDR1 is SGDLS, CDR2 YYNGEE. The CDR3 spells CASSVGQGLNYGYTF. DNA for the CDR3: TGTGCCAGCAGCGTAGGACAGGGGCTTAACTATGGCTACACCTTC.

The J gene is TRBJ1-2, the V gene TRBV3-1 (or the pseudogene TRBV3-2), with 7 bases matching TRBD1. CDR1 is LGHDT, CDR2 YNNKEL, per germline (reference sequence). V dropped 4 bases and J dropped 8; count of bases not matched to a gene: 13. The CDR3 runs to 15 residues. The CDR3 loop reads CASSRGTVGNGGYTF. CDR3 nucleotide sequence: TGTGCCAGCAGCCGGGGGACAGTTGGGAATGGGGGCTACACCTTC.

The gene calls are TRBV12-5 and TRBJ1-5, with TRBD1 matching 9 bases. V dropped 1 base and J dropped 5; count of bases not matched to a gene: 3. The CDR3 sequence is 15 residues long. Germline CDR1 and CDR2: LGHNT and FRNRAP. The CDR3 reads CASGLEQGADQPQHF. CDR3 in DNA: TGTGCTAGTGGTTTGGAACAGGGGGCTGATCAGCCCCAGCATTTT.

The genes are TRBV24-1 and TRBJ2-1; tentatively, D is TRBD2 (6 bases). V lost 7 bases, J lost 4 bases, and 16 bases lay in between. The germline V gene has CDR1 KGHDR and CDR2 SFDVKD. This CDR3 contains 15 residues. CDR3 sequence (DNA): TGTGCCACCAGCCCTACCGGGACTCTATACAATGAGCAGTTCTTC. The encoded protein is CATSPTGTLYNEQFF.

The chain couples TRBV19 to TRBJ2-4; 7 bases map to TRBD2. V lost 3 bases, J lost 0 bases, and 2 bases stayed unmatched. Germline V gene lookup returns CDR1 LNHDA and CDR2 SQIVND (reference sequence). The CDR3 loop spans 15 amino acids. CDR3 amino acids: CASSIGGGAKNIQYF. The CDR3 DNA is TGTGCCAGTAGTATTGGCGGGGGAGCCAAAAACATTCAGTACTTC.

This clone was seen only once. This chain joins TRBV30 and TRBJ2-5; 15 bases map to TRBD2. The germline gives CDR1 GTSNPN, CDR2 SVGIG (reference sequence). The CDR3 length is 14 residues. The ends lost 5 bases at V and 6 bases at J; junction bases unmatched: 4. CDR3 sequence (DNA): TGTGCCTGGCGGACTAGCGGGGGGGCTCAGACCCAGTACTTC. Translating gives CAWRTSGGAQTQYF.